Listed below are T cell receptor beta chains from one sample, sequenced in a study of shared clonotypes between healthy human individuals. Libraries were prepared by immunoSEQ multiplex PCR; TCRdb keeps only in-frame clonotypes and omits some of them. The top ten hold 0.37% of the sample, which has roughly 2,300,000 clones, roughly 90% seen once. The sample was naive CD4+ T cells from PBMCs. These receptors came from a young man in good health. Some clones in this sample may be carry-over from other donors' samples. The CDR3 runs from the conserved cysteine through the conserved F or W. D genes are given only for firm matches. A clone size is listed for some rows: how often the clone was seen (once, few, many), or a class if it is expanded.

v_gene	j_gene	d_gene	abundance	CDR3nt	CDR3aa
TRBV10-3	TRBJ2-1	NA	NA	TGTGCCATCAGCGGTCGTGCGGCTAGCTCCGGCAATGAGCAGTTCTTC	CAISGRAASSGNEQFF
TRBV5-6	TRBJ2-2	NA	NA	TGTGCCAGCAGCTTGGGGCAGATGAACACCGGGGAGCTGTTTTTT	CASSLGQMNTGELFF
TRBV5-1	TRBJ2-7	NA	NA	TGCGCCAGCAGCTTGGCGCCAGGGGTTTCCTACGAGCAGTACTTC	CASSLAPGVSYEQYF
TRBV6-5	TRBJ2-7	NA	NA	TGTGCCAGCAGTTACACCGGGGCCGGTTCCTACGAGCAGTACTTC	CASSYTGAGSYEQYF
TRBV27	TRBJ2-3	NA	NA	TGTGCCAGCAGCCGATATAGGAGCACAGATACGCAGTATTTT	CASSRYRSTDTQYF
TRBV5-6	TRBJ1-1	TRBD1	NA	TGTGCCAGCATATTATACCAGGGGGCAAACACTGAAGCTTTCTTT	CASILYQGANTEAFF
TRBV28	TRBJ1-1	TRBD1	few	TGTGCCAGCAACAGGGGGCGCGACACTGAAGCTTTCTTT	CASNRGRDTEAFF
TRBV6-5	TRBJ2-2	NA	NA	TGTGCCAGCACTACGACGTCGTTTCCCACCGGGGAGCTGTTTTTT	CASTTTSFPTGELFF
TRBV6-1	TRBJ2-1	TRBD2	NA	TGTGCCAGCAGTGGAAGACTAGCGGGGGACAATGAGCAGTTCTTC	CASSGRLAGDNEQFF
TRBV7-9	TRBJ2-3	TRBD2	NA	TGTGCCAGCAGCTTAGGGGCTAGCGGGAGTTCTAAAGATACGCAGTATTTT	CASSLGASGSSKDTQYF
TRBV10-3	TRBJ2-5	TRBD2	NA	TGTGCCATCGGGCGGGAGGACAGCAAGTACTTC	CAIGREDSKYF